These T cell receptor beta chains were read from a single sample in a study of blood T cell repertoires in COVID-19. This table comes from immunoSEQ multiplex PCR, and its TCRdb copy is limited to in-frame clones, with some not included. The repertoire holds about 80,000 clones, with about four fifths as singletons. Source material: peripheral blood. The origin of the receptors is a human donor in a cohort sampled during active COVID-19. The conserved cysteine and the conserved F or W are not part of the CDR3 here. D genes are given only for firm matches.

TRBD2,TRBJ2-3,TRBV6-1,ASSESGTSGADTQY
-,TRBJ1-4,TRBV5-1,ASSWPAGTATNEKLF
-,TRBJ2-5,TRBV2,ASRRHRGASQETQY
TRBD1,TRBJ1-2,TRBV4-3,ASSQEDRNYGYT
TRBD1,TRBJ1-1,TRBV4-1,ASSLGQGASTEAF
TRBD2,TRBJ2-3,TRBV7-9,ASSSTWREGPADTQY
-,TRBJ1-4,TRBV7-9,ASSPRATNEKLF
TRBD1,TRBJ1-6,TRBV30,ALATGPYNSPLH
-,TRBJ2-6,TRBV19,ASSWGAGANVLT
-,TRBJ2-5,TRBV2,ASSGLISYQETQY
-,TRBJ1-1,TRBV5-1,ASSLPSTEAF
-,TRBJ1-6,TRBV7-6,ASSPDTNNSPLH
TRBD2,TRBJ2-3,TRBV3-1/TRBV3-2,ASSQDLLAGVSDTQY
-,TRBJ2-3,TRBV18,ASSPGRSTDTQY
-,TRBJ1-1,TRBV18,ASSGGGGQNTEAF
-,TRBJ1-5,TRBV27,ASSLYGGGSNQPQH
TRBD2,TRBJ2-1,TRBV19,ASSIGAGGPRKNEQF
-,TRBJ2-7,TRBV21-1,AAVRTGTYEQY
TRBD1,TRBJ1-5,TRBV30,AWTTGGSSNQPQH
TRBD2,TRBJ2-2,TRBV5-4,ASSLGPLAGGPNTGELF
TRBD1,TRBJ1-2,TRBV27,ASSPTGGYYGYT
TRBD1,TRBJ1-2,TRBV6-5,AVGVGGGYGYT
TRBD2,TRBJ2-3,TRBV20-1,SASGLAGGTDTQY